The 7 T cell receptor beta chains reported below all come from one sample, sequenced in a study of T cells of healthy individuals. TCRdb reprocessed the 5' RACE reads via MiXCR and lists one record per CDR3 protein. The sample holds tens of thousands of distinct CDR3 sequences, about 5% seen once. These receptors came from a female donor in good health.

This clonotype was counted at least ten times. V is TRBV20-1 and J is TRBJ1-1; tentative D call: TRBD1 (5 bases). This CDR3 is 14 amino acids long. Trimming took 0 bases from V and 1 from J, leaving 9 bases between them. Germline V gene data show CDR1 as DFQATT and CDR2 as SNEGSKA (reference sequence). The CDR3 spells CSARDPGRNTEAFF. The DNA of the CDR3 is TGCAGTGCTAGAGATCCGGGACGGAACACTGAAGCTTTCTTT.

This sequence joins TRBV2 and TRBJ1-2; D is uncertain. The CDR3 has 14 residues. Per the germline V gene, CDR1 is SNHLY and CDR2 is FYNNEI. V lost 4 bases to trimming and J lost 4 bases, with 13 bases between them. The CDR3 region is CASSGTAGLYGYTF. The CDR3 nucleotides are TGTGCCAGCAGTGGAACAGCAGGCCTCTATGGCTACACCTTC.

This clonotype showed up just a few times. The chain uses TRBV6-2 or TRBV6-3 and TRBJ1-1; D is unclear. Germline V gene sequence: CDR1 MNHEY, CDR2 SVGEGT. The CDR3 has 13 amino acids. Trimming removed 6 bases at V and 10 bases at J, with 18 bases between. The CDR3 DNA reads as TGTGCCAGCAGCCTGCGGGGAGCACGGGGAGCTTTCTTT. It translates to CASSLRGARGAFF.

CDR3 DNA: TGTGCCAGCAGTTACTCCGCGGGTGCAGACATTCAGTACTTC. Its protein product is CASSYSAGADIQYF. The gene calls are TRBV6-6 and TRBJ2-4, with D tentatively TRBD2 (5 bases). Germline V gene lookup returns CDR1 MNHNY and CDR2 SVGAGI (reference sequence). Trimming stripped 0 bases from V and 8 bases from J, with 11 bases between. There are 14 residues in the CDR3.

This clonotype occurred many times. The chain couples TRBV6-2 or TRBV6-3 to TRBJ1-1, with 8 bases aligning to TRBD1. After removal of 6 bases from V and 1 base from J, the junction contained 13 bases not matched to a gene. The CDR3 length is 17 residues. Germline V lookup: CDR1 MNHEY, CDR2 SVGEGT. The CDR3 region is CASSRIDRGGWNTEAFF. In DNA, the CDR3 is TGTGCCAGCAGCCGAATCGACAGGGGTGGTTGGAACACTGAAGCTTTCTTT.

This clonotype was observed many times. The chain combines TRBV3-1 with TRBJ2-5; TRBD2 matches at 10 bases. The germline CDR1 and CDR2 sequences are LGHDT and YNNKEL (reference sequence). The ends lost 1 base at V and 4 bases at J; junction bases unmatched: 9. The CDR3 has 17 amino acids. The CDR3 sequence is CASSQGVLLAGAETQYF. The CDR3 DNA sequence: TGTGCCAGCAGCCAAGGAGTATTGCTAGCGGGAGCAGAGACCCAGTACTTC.

Only a few counts were recorded for this clonotype. The chain links TRBV7-2 to TRBJ1-2; D ambiguous. Germline CDR1 and CDR2: SGHTA and FQGNSA. The CDR3 runs 13 residues. Deletions cut 5 bases from V and 5 bases from J, with 12 bases between. Written as DNA, the CDR3 is TGTGCCAGCAGCCAACCCCACCATTATGGCTACACCTTC. Translated, it gives CASSQPHHYGYTF. Supplemented by reference TRBV7-2 and TRBJ1-2, the full variable domain reads GAGVSQSPSNKVTEKGKDVELRCDPISGHTALYWYRQSLGQGLEFLIYFQGNSAPDKSGLPSDRFSAERTGGSVSTLTIQRTQQEDSAVYLCASSQPHHYGYTFGSGTRLTVV.